These T cell receptor beta chains were read from a single sample in a study of T cells of healthy individuals. TCRdb re-analysed the 5' RACE reads in MiXCR, keeping a single row per CDR3 protein. Of fewer than 75,000 distinct CDR3 sequences in the sample, roughly 15% are singletons; the top ten hold about 4.7%. Every receptor here comes from a human donor in good health. The CDR3 runs from the conserved cysteine through the conserved F or W. Fields, in order: CDR3 protein, CDR3 DNA, D gene, J gene, V gene, clone size. The D gene is left open where the match is weak. Not all rows give a size; the values are once, few, many and, for expanded clones, a class.

CASRDGQGQETQYF | TGTGCCAGCAGAGACGGACAGGGTCAAGAGACCCAGTACTTC | TRBD1 | TRBJ2-5 | TRBV12-3/TRBV12-4 | -
CASSLGNYNEQFF | TGCGCCAGCAGCTTGGGGAACTACAATGAGCAGTTCTTC | - | TRBJ2-1 | TRBV5-1 | many
CASSLDTDREQFF | TGTGCCAGCAGCTTGGACACAGACCGTGAGCAGTTCTTC | - | TRBJ2-1 | TRBV5-4 | -
CSATSGGATEQFF | TGCAGTGCTACTAGCGGGGGGGCGACTGAGCAGTTCTTC | TRBD2 | TRBJ2-1 | TRBV20-1 | -
CSVEGDYEQYF | TGCAGCGTTGAAGGGGATTACGAGCAGTACTTC | - | TRBJ2-7 | TRBV29-1 | many
CASSLFTGSYGEQYF | TGCGCCAGCAGCTTGTTTACAGGGTCCTACGGTGAGCAGTACTTC | - | TRBJ2-7 | TRBV5-1 | -
CASSLQESPLHF | TGTGCCAGCAGCTTACAAGAATCACCCCTCCACTTT | - | TRBJ1-6 | TRBV11-2 | few
CASSLSGTESPLHF | TGTGCCAGTAGTTTATCCGGGACGGAATCACCCCTCCACTTT | - | TRBJ1-6 | TRBV19 | -
CASSEAVGQGDNEQFF | TGTGCCAGCAGTGAAGCCGTGGGACAGGGGGACAATGAGCAGTTCTTC | TRBD1 | TRBJ2-1 | TRBV2 | many
CASRPVGPGETQYF | TGTGCCAGCAGACCCGTCGGCCCGGGGGAGACCCAGTACTTC | - | TRBJ2-5 | TRBV28 | -
CASSLMQNTEAFF | TGTGCCAGCAGTCTCATGCAGAACACTGAAGCTTTCTTT | - | TRBJ1-1 | TRBV27 | -
CASSGKGGNEQFF | TGTGCCAGCAGTGGGAAAGGGGGCAATGAGCAGTTCTTC | - | TRBJ2-1 | TRBV14 | -
CASRLRQGIPYEQYF | TGTGCCAGCCGACTAAGACAGGGGATTCCCTACGAGCAGTACTTC | TRBD1 | TRBJ2-7 | TRBV2 | many
CSARVREMGQETQYF | TGCAGTGCTAGGGTGCGGGAGATGGGCCAAGAGACCCAGTACTTC | TRBD2 | TRBJ2-5 | TRBV20-1 | many
CSAEGRSEQYF | TGCAGTGCTGAGGGAAGGTCCGAGCAGTACTTC | - | TRBJ2-7 | TRBV20-1 | many
CASSPEVWNTEAFF | TGTGCCAGCAGCCCCGAGGTGTGGAACACTGAAGCTTTCTTT | - | TRBJ1-1 | TRBV7-9 | many
CASRDRFIPSGANVLTF | TGTGCCAGCAGGGACAGATTCATACCCTCTGGGGCCAACGTCCTGACTTTC | - | TRBJ2-6 | TRBV2 | many
CASSALGGPDTQYF | TGTGCCAGCAGTGCCCTAGGGGGGCCAGATACGCAGTATTTT | - | TRBJ2-3 | TRBV12-3/TRBV12-4 | few
CASSLVETGSTDTQYF | TGCGCCAGCAGCTTGGTGGAGACAGGAAGCACAGATACGCAGTATTTT | - | TRBJ2-3 | TRBV5-1 | few
CATSRDGTGFDEQFF | TGTGCCACCAGCAGAGATGGGACAGGGTTCGATGAGCAGTTCTTC | TRBD1 | TRBJ2-1 | TRBV15 | many
CASSVESLAGGSTDTQYF | TGTGCCAGCAGCGTAGAGAGTCTAGCGGGGGGCAGCACAGATACGCAGTATTTT | TRBD2 | TRBJ2-3 | TRBV9 | many
CAGGGQGAYEQYF | TGTGCCGGAGGCGGACAGGGGGCCTACGAGCAGTACTTC | TRBD1 | TRBJ2-7 | TRBV10-3 | many
CASRDTSGRGNEQFF | TGTGCCAGCAGGGACACTAGCGGGAGAGGCAATGAGCAGTTCTTC | TRBD2 | TRBJ2-1 | TRBV7-9 | few
CASSYTDRTGGYTF | TGTGCCAGCAGTTACACGGACAGAACTGGCGGCTACACCTTC | - | TRBJ1-2 | TRBV6-5 | many
CASSFLAASTDTQYF | TGTGCCAGCAGCTTCCTAGCGGCTAGCACAGATACGCAGTATTTT | TRBD2 | TRBJ2-3 | TRBV7-3 | -
CASSTSWGDTQYF | TGTGCCAGCAGCACCAGTTGGGGAGATACGCAGTATTTT | - | TRBJ2-3 | TRBV6-1 | -
CASSRTGDGGYTF | TGTGCCAGCTCTCGTACAGGGGACGGTGGCTACACCTTC | TRBD1 | TRBJ1-2 | TRBV18 | -
CASSQGLAGGYEQYF | TGTGCCAGCAGCCAAGGACTAGCGGGGGGCTACGAGCAGTACTTC | TRBD2 | TRBJ2-7 | TRBV3-1 | few
CASSFSDRGTEAFF | TGTGCCAGCAGTTTCTCGGACAGGGGCACTGAAGCTTTCTTT | TRBD1 | TRBJ1-1 | TRBV12-3/TRBV12-4 | -